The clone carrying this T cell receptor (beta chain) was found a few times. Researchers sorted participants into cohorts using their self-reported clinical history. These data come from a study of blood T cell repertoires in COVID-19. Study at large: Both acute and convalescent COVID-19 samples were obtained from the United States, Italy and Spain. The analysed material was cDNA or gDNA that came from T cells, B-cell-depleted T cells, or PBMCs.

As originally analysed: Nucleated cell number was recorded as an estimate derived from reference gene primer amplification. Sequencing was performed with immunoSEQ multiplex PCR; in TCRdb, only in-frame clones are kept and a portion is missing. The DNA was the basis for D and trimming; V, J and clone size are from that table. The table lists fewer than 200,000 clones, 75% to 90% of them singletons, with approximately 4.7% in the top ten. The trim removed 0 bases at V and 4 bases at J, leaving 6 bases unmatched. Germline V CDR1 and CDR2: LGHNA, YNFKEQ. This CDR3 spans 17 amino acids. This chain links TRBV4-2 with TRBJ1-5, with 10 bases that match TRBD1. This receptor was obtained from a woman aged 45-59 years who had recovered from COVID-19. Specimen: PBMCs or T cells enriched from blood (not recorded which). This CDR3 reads CASSQDGGQGWNQPQHF. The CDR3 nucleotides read TGTGCCAGCAGCCAAGATGGGGGACAGGGGTGGAATCAGCCCCAGCATTTT.